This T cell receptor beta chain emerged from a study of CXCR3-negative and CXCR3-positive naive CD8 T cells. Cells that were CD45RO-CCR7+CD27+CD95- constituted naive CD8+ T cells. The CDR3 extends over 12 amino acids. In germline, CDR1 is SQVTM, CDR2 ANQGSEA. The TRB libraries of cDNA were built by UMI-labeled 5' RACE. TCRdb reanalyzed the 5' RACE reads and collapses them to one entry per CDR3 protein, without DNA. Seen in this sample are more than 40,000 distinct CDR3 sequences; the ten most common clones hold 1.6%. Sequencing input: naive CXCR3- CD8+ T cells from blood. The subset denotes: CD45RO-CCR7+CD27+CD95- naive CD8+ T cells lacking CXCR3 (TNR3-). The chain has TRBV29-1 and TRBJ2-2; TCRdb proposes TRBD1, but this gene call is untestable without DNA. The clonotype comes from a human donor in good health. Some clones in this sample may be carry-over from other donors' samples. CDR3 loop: CSVPGRTGELFF.